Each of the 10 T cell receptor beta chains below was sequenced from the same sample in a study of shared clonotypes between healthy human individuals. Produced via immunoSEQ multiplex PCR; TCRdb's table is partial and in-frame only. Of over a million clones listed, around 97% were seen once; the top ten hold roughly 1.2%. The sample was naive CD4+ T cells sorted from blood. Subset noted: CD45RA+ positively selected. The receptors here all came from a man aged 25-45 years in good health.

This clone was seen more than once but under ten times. CDR3 coding DNA: TGTGCCAGCAGTTTACAGGGGACCAACTATGGCTACACCTTC. Translated, it gives CASSLQGTNYGYTF. V and J are TRBV6-6 and TRBJ1-2, with 7 nucleotides matching TRBD1. CDR3 length: 14 residues. V shed 4 bases, J shed 2 bases, and the junction held 4 bases outside the gene matches. In germline, CDR1 is MNHNY, CDR2 SVGAGI (reference sequence).

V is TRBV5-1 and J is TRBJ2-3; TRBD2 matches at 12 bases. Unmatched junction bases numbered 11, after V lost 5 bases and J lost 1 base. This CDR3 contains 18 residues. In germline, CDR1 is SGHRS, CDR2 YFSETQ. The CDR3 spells CASRGLAGRPFGTDTQYF. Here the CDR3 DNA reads TGCGCCAGCAGAGGACTAGCGGGACGGCCTTTTGGCACAGATACGCAGTATTTT.

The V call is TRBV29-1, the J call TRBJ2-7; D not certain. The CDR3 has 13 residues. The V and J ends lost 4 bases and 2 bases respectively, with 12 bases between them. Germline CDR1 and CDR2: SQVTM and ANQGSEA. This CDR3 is CSVARKLAYEQYF. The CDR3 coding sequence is TGCAGCGTTGCCCGAAAGCTTGCCTACGAGCAGTACTTC.

The CDR3 spells CASSSTDSRDEQFF. The CDR3 nucleotides read TGTGCCAGCAGCTCGACGGACTCAAGGGATGAGCAGTTCTTC. This chain links TRBV7-2 with TRBJ2-1; maybe TRBD2 (5 bases). The CDR3 totals 14 residues. Germline CDR1 SGHTA, CDR2 FQGNSA. V gave up 4 bases and J gave up 8 bases, with 15 bases separating them. The full variable domain, rest sourced from reference TRBV7-2 and TRBJ2-1, is GAGVSQSPSNKVTEKGKDVELRCDPISGHTALYWYRQSLGQGLEFLIYFQGNSAPDKSGLPSDRFSAERTGGSVSTLTIQRTQQEDSAVYLCASSSTDSRDEQFFGPGTRLTVL.

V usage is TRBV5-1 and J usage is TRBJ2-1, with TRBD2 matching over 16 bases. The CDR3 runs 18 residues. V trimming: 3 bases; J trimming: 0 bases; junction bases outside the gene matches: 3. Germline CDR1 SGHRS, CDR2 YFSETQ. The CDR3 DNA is TGCGCCAGCAGCTGGGGACTAGCGGGAGGGAGCTCCTACAATGAGCAGTTCTTC. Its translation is CASSWGLAGGSSYNEQFF.

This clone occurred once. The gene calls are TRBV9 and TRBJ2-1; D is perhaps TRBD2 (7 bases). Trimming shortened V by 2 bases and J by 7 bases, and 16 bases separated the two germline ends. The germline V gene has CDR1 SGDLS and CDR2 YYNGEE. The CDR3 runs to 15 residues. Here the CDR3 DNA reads TGTGCCAGCAGCGTCCGGGGAGGGGGTCGGAATGAGCAGTTCTTC. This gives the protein CASSVRGGGRNEQFF.

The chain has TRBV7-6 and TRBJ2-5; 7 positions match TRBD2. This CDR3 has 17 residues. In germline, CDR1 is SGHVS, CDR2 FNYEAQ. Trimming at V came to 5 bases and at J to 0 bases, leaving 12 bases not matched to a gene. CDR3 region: CASSPWGGAMYQETQYF. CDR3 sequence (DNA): TGTGCCAGCAGCCCCTGGGGAGGGGCCATGTACCAAGAGACCCAGTACTTC.

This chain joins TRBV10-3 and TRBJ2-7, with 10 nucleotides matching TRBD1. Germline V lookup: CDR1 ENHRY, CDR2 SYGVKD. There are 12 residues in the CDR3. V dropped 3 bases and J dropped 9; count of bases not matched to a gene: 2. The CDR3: CAISEGTGVQYF. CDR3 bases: TGTGCCATCAGTGAAGGGACAGGGGTGCAGTACTTC.

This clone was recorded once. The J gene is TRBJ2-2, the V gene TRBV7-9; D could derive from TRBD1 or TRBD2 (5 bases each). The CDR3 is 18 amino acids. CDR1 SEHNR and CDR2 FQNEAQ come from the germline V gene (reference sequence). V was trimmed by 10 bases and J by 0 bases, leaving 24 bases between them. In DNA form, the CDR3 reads TGTGCCACCCCACGCCGGGACCCCGGGATAACGAACACCGGGGAGCTGTTTTTT. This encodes CATPRRDPGITNTGELFF.

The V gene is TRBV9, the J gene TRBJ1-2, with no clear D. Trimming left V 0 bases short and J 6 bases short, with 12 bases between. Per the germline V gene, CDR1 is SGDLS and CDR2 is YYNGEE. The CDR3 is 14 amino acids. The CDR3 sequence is CASSVGPEGDGYTF. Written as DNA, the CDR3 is TGTGCCAGCAGCGTAGGTCCGGAGGGCGATGGCTACACCTTC.